This T cell receptor (beta chain) is drawn from a study of cytomegalovirus exposure and HLA in healthy donors. Study-level background: Per a later analysis, the 666 first-cohort and about 120 validation repertoires shared one platform. The study's findings and limits: Subsequent analysis of the 95 to 150 validation repertoires found a tendency for first-cohort TCR clusters to co-occur. In vitro confirmation showed a few CMV-associated chains to be CMV antigen specific.

The donors were members of the roughly 120-subject validation cohort (separate from the roughly 670-subject first cohort). Comments on this clone: Its antigen remains unidentified.

The J segment lost 2 bases and the V segment lost 6 bases, leaving 4 bases of the junction unmatched. This CDR3 region has 14 residues. Germline V gene sequence: CDR1 SGHKS, CDR2 YYEKEE (reference sequence). Profiled with immunoSEQ multiplex PCR; TCRdb holds only in-frame clones, not every one. Among under 200,000 clones listed, approximately 89% were seen once. The sample was PBMCs. J is TRBJ1-2 and V is TRBV5-5; 10 bases line up with TRBD1. The TCR was taken from a man younger than 30 in good health and CMV-seropositive. CDR3 in amino acids: CASNGDRGNYGYTF. CDR3 DNA: TGTGCCAGCAACGGGGACAGGGGAAACTATGGCTACACCTTC.